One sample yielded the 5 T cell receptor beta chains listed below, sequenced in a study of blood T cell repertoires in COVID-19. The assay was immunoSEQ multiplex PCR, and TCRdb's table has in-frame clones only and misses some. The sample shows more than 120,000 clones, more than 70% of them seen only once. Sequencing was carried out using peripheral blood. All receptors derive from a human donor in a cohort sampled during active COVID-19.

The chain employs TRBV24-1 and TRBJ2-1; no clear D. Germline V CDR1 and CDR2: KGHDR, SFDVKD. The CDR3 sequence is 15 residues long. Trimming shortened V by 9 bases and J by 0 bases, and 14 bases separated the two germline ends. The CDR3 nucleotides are TGTGCCACCCTGGGCCGGATGAGCTCCTACAATGAGCAGTTCTTC. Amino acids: CATLGRMSSYNEQFF.

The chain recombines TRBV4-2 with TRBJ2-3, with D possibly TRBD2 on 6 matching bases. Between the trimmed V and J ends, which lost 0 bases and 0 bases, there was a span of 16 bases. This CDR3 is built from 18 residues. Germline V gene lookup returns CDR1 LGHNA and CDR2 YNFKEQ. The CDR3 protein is CASSQDIRGMTSTDTQYF. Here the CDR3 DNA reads TGTGCCAGCAGCCAAGATATCCGGGGGATGACTAGCACAGATACGCAGTATTTT.

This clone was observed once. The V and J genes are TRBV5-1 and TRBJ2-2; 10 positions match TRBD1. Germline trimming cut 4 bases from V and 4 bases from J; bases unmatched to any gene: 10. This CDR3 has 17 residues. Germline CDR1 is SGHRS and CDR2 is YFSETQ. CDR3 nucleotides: TGCGCCAGCAGCCTCCGCGACAGGGGGCGGGGCACCGGGGAGCTGTTTTTT. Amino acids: CASSLRDRGRGTGELFF.

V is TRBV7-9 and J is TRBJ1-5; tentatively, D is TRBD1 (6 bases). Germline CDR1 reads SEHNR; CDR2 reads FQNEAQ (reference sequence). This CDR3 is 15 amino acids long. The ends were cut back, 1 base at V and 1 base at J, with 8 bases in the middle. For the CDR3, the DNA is TGTGCCAGCAGCTTAGTGGGGGCCAGCAATCAGCCCCAGCATTTT. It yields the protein CASSLVGASNQPQHF.

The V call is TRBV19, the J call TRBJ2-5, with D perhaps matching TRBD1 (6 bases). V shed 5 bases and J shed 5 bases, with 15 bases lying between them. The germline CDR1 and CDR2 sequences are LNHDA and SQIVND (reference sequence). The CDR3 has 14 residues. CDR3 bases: TGTGCCAGTAGTGAAGCAGGGGTCGGGGAGACCCAGTACTTC. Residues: CASSEAGVGETQYF.